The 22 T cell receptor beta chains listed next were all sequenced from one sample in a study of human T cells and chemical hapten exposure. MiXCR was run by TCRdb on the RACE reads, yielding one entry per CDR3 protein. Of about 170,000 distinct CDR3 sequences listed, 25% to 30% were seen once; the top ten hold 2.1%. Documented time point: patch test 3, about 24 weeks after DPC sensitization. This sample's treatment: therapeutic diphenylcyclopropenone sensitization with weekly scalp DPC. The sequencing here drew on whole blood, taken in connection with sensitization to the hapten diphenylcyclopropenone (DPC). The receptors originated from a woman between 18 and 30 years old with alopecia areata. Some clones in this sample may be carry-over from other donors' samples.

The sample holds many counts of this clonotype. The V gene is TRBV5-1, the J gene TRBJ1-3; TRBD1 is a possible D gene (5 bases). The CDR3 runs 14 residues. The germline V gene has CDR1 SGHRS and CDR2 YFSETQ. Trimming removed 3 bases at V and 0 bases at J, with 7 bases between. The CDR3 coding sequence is TGCGCCAGCAGCTGGGACGTCTCTGGAAACACCATATATTTT. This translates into CASSWDVSGNTIYF.

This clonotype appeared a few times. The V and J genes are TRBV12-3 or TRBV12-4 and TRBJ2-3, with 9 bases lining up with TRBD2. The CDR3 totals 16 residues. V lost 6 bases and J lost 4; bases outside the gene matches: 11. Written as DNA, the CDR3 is TGTGCCAGCAGCTTTTATGGTAGCGGGAGCGCAGATACGCAGTATTTT. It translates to CASSFYGSGSADTQYF.

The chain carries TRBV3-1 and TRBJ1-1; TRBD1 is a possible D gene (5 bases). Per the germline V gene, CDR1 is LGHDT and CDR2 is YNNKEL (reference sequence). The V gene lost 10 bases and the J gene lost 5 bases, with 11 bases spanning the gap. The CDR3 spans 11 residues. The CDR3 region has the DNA TGTGCCACCCTACGGGGGACTGAAGCTTTCTTT. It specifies CATLRGTEAFF.

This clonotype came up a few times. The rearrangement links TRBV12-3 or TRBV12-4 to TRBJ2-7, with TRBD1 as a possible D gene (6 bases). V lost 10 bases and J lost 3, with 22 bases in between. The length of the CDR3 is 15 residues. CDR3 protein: CATVLFRDKYYEQYF. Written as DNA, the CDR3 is TGTGCCACCGTCTTATTCCGGGACAAGTACTACGAGCAGTACTTC.

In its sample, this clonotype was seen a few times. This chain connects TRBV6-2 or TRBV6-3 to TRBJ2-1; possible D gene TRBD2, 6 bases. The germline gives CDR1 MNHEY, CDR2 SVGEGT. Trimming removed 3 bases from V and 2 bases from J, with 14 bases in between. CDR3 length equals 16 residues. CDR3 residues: CASSYTGGDAYNEQFF. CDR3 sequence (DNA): TGTGCCAGCAGTTATACAGGAGGGGATGCCTACAATGAGCAGTTCTTC.

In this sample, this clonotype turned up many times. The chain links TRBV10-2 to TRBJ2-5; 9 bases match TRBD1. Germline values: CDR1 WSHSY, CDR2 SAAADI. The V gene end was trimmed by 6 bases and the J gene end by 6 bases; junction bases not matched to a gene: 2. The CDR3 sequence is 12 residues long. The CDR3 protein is CASRTGGKTQYF. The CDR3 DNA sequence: TGCGCCAGCAGGACAGGGGGGAAGACCCAGTACTTC.

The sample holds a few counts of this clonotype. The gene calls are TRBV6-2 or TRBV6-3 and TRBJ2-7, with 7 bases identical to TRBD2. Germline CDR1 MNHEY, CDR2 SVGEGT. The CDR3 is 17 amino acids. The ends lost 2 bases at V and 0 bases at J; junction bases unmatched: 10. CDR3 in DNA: TGTGCCAGCAGTTACCCCGGGCGGGGGTTGGTCTCCTACGAGCAGTACTTC. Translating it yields CASSYPGRGLVSYEQYF.

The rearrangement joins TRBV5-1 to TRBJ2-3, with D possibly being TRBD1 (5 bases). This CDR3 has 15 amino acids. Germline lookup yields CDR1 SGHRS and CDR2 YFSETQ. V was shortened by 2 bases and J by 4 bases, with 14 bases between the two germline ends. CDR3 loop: CASSLGAREADTQYF. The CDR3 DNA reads TGCGCCAGCAGCTTAGGGGCCAGGGAAGCAGATACGCAGTATTTT.

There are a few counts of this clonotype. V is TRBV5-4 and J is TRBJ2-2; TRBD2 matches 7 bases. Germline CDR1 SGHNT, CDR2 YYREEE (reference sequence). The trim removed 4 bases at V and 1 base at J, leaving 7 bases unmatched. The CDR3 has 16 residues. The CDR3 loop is CASSKRAGLNTGELFF. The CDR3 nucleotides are TGTGCCAGCAGCAAACGAGCGGGGCTGAACACCGGGGAGCTGTTTTTT.

DNA of the CDR3: TGTGCCAGCAGCCCAGGCGGGACCCCCTACGAGCAGTACTTC. It specifies CASSPGGTPYEQYF. This chain links TRBV6-2 or TRBV6-3 with TRBJ2-7; D may be TRBD2 (6 bases). Trimming took 6 bases from V and 2 from J, leaving 14 bases between them. This CDR3 spans 14 amino acids. Germline values: CDR1 MNHEY, CDR2 SVGEGT.

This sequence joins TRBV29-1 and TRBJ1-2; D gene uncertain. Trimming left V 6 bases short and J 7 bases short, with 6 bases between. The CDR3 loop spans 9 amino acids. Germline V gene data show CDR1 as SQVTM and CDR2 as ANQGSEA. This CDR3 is CSVVAGYTF. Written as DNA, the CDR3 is TGCAGCGTGGTAGCTGGCTACACCTTC.

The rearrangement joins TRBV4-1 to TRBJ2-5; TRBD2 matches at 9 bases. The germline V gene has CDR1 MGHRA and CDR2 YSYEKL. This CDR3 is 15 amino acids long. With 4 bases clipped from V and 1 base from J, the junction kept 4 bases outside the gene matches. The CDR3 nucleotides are TGCGCCAGCAGCCTCGAGCGGGGGGCCCAAGAGACCCAGTACTTC. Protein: CASSLERGAQETQYF.

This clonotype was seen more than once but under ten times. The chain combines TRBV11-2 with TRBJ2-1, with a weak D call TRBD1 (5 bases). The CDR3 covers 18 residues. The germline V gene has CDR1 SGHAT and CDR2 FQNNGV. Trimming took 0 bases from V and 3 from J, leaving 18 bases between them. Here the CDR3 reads CASSLDGFREPLYNEQFF. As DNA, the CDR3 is TGTGCCAGCAGCTTAGATGGCTTCAGGGAACCCCTCTACAATGAGCAGTTCTTC.

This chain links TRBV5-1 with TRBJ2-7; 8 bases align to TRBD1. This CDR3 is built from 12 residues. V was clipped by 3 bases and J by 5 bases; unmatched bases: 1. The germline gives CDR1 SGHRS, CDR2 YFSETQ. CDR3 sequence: CASSWTGHEQYF. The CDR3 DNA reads TGCGCCAGCAGCTGGACAGGGCACGAGCAGTACTTC.

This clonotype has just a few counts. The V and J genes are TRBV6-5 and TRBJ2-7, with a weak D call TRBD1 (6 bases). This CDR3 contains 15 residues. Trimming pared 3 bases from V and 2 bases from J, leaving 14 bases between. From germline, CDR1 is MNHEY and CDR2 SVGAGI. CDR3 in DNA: TGTGCCAGCAGTTATTCCGGACAGTCCACCTACGAGCAGTACTTC. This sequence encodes CASSYSGQSTYEQYF.

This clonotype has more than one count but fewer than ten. The CDR3 sequence: CSVVEHINTEAFF. Here the CDR3 DNA reads TGCAGCGTTGTCGAGCACATCAACACTGAAGCTTTCTTT. The rearrangement joins TRBV29-1 to TRBJ1-1; D not resolved. The CDR3 runs to 13 residues. The ends were cut back, 4 bases at V and 2 bases at J, with 11 bases in the middle. The germline CDR1 and CDR2 sequences are SQVTM and ANQGSEA.

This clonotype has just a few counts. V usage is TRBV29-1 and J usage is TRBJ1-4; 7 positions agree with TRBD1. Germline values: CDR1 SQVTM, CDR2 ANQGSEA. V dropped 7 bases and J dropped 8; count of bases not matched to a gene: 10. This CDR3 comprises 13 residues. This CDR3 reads CSAGGSGGEKLFF. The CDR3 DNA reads TGCAGCGCCGGGGGGTCAGGGGGAGAAAAACTGTTTTTT.

The CDR3 DNA follows: TGCAGTGCTAAACCGCCGGGGGAGGGCCTCTACGAGCAGTACTTC. Translation: CSAKPPGEGLYEQYF. The J gene is TRBJ2-7, the V gene TRBV20-1; 7 bases are a match to TRBD2. V lost 4 bases to trimming and J lost 3 bases; unmatched junction nucleotides: 12. The germline CDR1 and CDR2 sequences are DFQATT and SNEGSKA (reference sequence). CDR3 length: 15 amino acids.

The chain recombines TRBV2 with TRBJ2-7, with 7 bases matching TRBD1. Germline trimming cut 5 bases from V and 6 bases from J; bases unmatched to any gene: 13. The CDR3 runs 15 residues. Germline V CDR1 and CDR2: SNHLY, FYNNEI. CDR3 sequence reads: CASSQGQAGLGEQYF. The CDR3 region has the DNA TGTGCCAGCAGTCAAGGACAGGCAGGCTTAGGCGAGCAGTACTTC.

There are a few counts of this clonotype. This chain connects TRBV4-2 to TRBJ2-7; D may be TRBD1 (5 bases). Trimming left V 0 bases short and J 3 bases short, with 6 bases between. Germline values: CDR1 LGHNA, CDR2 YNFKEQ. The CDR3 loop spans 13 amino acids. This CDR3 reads CASSQDRDYEQYF. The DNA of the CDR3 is TGTGCCAGCAGCCAAGACAGGGACTACGAGCAGTACTTC.

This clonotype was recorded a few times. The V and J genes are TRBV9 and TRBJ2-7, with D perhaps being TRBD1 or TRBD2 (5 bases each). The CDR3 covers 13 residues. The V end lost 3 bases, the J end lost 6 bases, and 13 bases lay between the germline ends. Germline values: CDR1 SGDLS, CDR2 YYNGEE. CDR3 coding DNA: TGTGCCAGCAGCGCCGTGGGGGAAGGCGAGCAGTACTTC. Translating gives CASSAVGEGEQYF.

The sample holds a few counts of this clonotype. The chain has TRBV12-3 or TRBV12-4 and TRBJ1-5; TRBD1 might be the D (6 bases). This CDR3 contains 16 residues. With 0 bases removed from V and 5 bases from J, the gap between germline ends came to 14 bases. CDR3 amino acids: CASSLAPKGGYQPQHF. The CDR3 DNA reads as TGTGCCAGCAGTTTAGCGCCCAAAGGGGGTTATCAGCCCCAGCATTTT.